This TCR beta chain was documented in a study of blood T cell repertoires in COVID-19. Looking at the study overall: The cDNA or gDNA used as material had been derived from T cells, B-cell-depleted T cells, or PBMCs.

CDR1 and CDR2 (germline): MNHEY, SVGAGI. The CDR3 covers 13 residues. V gave up 8 bases and J gave up 4 bases, with 14 bases separating them. Assay: immunoSEQ multiplex PCR; the TCRdb copy retains only in-frame clones and omits some. The table lists around 220,000 clones, just over 85% of them singletons. This chain links TRBV6-5 with TRBJ1-1; D may be TRBD1 (6 bases). Sequencing input: peripheral blood. This TCR came from a man younger than 35 with active or convalescent COVID-19. The CDR3 sequence: CASRRQVSTEAFF. CDR3 coding DNA: TGTGCCAGCCGTCGACAGGTTTCCACTGAAGCTTTCTTT.